This note documents a single TCR beta chain sequence. Its specificity is unknown. Looked up from germline, CDR1 is SGHAT and CDR2 is FQNNGV. This CDR3 comprises 16 residues. The V end was cut by 4 bases, the J end by 2 bases, with 16 bases between. Template material for amplifying TCR beta CDR3 regions consisted of RNA transcripts. RT-PCR in the first round (using the HTBI primer set) targeted the TCR CDR3. Each CDR3 protein is one row after TCRdb ran MiXCR on the multiplex PCR reads. Seen here are some 760,000 distinct CDR3 sequences, approximately 15% observed once, and the top ten hold around 9.6%. Hyperthyroidism of Graves' type that showed no ophthalmopathy progression within 18 months was stable. These data are taken from a study of T cells in Graves' hyperthyroidism and ophthalmopathy. Overall study findings and caveats: Ophthalmopathy was identified by the model a median around 5.9 months ahead of onset.

Sequencing was done on a sample of blood. The genes are TRBV11-2 and TRBJ2-3, with D possibly TRBD2 on 5 matching bases. This clonotype was sampled from a woman in her late teens or twenties with Graves' hyperthyroidism. The CDR3 region has the DNA TGTGCCAGCAGCTCATTCCTCGGGGTCCTCACAGATACGCAGTATTTT. This encodes CASSSFLGVLTDTQYF.